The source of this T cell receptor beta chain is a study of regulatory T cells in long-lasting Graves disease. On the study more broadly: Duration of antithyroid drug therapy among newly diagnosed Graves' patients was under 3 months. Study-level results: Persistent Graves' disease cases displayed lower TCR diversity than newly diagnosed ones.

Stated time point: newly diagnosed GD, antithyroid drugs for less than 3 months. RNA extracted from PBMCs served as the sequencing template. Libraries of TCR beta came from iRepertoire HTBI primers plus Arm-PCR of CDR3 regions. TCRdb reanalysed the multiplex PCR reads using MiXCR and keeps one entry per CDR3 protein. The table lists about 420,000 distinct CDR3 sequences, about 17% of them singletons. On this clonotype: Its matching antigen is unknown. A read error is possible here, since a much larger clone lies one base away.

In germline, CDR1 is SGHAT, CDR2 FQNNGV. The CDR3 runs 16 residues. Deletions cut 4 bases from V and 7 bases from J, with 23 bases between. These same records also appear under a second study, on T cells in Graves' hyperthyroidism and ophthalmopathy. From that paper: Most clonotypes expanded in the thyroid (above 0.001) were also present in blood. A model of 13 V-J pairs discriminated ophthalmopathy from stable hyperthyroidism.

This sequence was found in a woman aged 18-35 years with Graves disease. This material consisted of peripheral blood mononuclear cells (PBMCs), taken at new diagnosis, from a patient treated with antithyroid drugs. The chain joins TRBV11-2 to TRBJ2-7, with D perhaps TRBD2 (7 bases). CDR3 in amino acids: CASSSGGRGGHNEQYF. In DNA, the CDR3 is TGTGCCAGCAGCTCGGGCGGGAGAGGGGGGCACAATGAGCAGTACTTC.